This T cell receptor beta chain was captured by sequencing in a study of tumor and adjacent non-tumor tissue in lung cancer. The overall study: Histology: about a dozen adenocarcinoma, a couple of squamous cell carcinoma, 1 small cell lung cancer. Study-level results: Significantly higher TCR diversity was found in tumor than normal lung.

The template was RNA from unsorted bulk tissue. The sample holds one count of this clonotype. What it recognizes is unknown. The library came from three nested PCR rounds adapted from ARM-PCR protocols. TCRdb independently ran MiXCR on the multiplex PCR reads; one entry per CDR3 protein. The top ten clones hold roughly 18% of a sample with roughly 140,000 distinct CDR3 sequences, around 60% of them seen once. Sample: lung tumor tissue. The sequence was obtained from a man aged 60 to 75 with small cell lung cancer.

This CDR3 is CASSFGERGYEKLFF. The CDR3 bases are TGTGCCAGCAGTTTTGGGGAGAGGGGATATGAAAAACTGTTTTTT. V gene TRBV12-3 or TRBV12-4 combines with J gene TRBJ1-4; D may be TRBD1 (5 bases). V gave up 3 bases and J gave up 6 bases, with 14 bases separating them. This CDR3 is built from 15 residues.